Listed below are T cell receptor beta chains from one sample, sequenced in a study of T-cell memory formation after mild COVID-19. TCRdb re-called the 5' RACE reads through MiXCR, storing one row per CDR3 protein. The sample lists 250,000 to 350,000 distinct CDR3 sequences; approximately 19% were seen once. The material sequenced was PBMCs or a T cell subset sorted from them (not recorded which). These receptors all stem from a man aged 18 to 30 who had mild COVID-19 (a few samples of this study predate the infection). Cell type and time point are not known. Both conserved end residues are part of each CDR3. D genes are given only for firm matches. Size is stated for part of the rows, as once, few or many counts, or as a class when the clone is expanded.

clone size: .
D gene: .
V gene: TRBV10-3
J gene: TRBJ1-2
CDR3 DNA: TGTGCCATCAGTCAGGGAATAGATCGTGGCTACACCTTC
CDR3 protein: CAISQGIDRGYTF

clone size: many
D gene: TRBD1
V gene: TRBV30
J gene: TRBJ2-7
CDR3 DNA: TGTGCCTGGGCTGGGACAGGGACCTACGAGCAGTACTTC
CDR3 protein: CAWAGTGTYEQYF

clone size: few
D gene: .
V gene: TRBV6-5
J gene: TRBJ2-1
CDR3 DNA: TGTGCCAGCAGTTACTCCAGGGTTTACAATGAGCAGTTCTTC
CDR3 protein: CASSYSRVYNEQFF

clone size: .
D gene: .
V gene: TRBV6-6
J gene: TRBJ1-5
CDR3 DNA: TGTGCCAGCAGGCTTCGTACAGTAGTGGATCAGCCCCAGCATTTT
CDR3 protein: CASRLRTVVDQPQHF

clone size: .
D gene: .
V gene: TRBV6-5
J gene: TRBJ2-5
CDR3 DNA: TGTGCCACCGCGGGTTGGGGGACCCAAGAGACCCAGTACTTC
CDR3 protein: CATAGWGTQETQYF

clone size: .
D gene: .
V gene: TRBV4-1
J gene: TRBJ1-1
CDR3 DNA: TGCGCCAGCAGCCAAGAATCCTCGACAGTCACTGAAGCTTTCTTT
CDR3 protein: CASSQESSTVTEAFF

clone size: few
D gene: .
V gene: TRBV6-2/TRBV6-3
J gene: TRBJ1-1
CDR3 DNA: TGTGCCAGCAGATCCGACCCCGGGGGAGGTGAAGCTTTCTTT
CDR3 protein: CASRSDPGGGEAFF

clone size: few
D gene: TRBD1
V gene: TRBV6-2/TRBV6-3
J gene: TRBJ2-4
CDR3 DNA: TGTGCCAGCAGTTCAGACAGGGAGGCCAAAAACATTCAGTACTTC
CDR3 protein: CASSSDREAKNIQYF

clone size: .
D gene: TRBD1
V gene: TRBV11-2
J gene: TRBJ1-2
CDR3 DNA: TGTGCCAGCAGCTCGACAGGGGGCGGCTATGGCTACACCTTC
CDR3 protein: CASSSTGGGYGYTF

clone size: .
D gene: .
V gene: TRBV5-1
J gene: TRBJ2-1
CDR3 DNA: TGCGCCAGCAGCTTGGGGTTGACCGCCTACAATGAGCAGTTCTTC
CDR3 protein: CASSLGLTAYNEQFF

clone size: few
D gene: .
V gene: TRBV5-1
J gene: TRBJ2-1
CDR3 DNA: TGCGCCAGCAGCCACGGGACTTCCAACAATGAGCAGTTCTTC
CDR3 protein: CASSHGTSNNEQFF

clone size: .
D gene: .
V gene: TRBV7-2
J gene: TRBJ1-2
CDR3 DNA: TGTGCCAGCAGCCTTCAGACAATAGGCTACACCTTC
CDR3 protein: CASSLQTIGYTF

clone size: .
D gene: .
V gene: TRBV18
J gene: TRBJ2-7
CDR3 DNA: TGTGCCAGCTCTTTGGCTATAAACTACGAGCAGTACTTC
CDR3 protein: CASSLAINYEQYF

clone size: few
D gene: TRBD1
V gene: TRBV12-3/TRBV12-4
J gene: TRBJ1-5
CDR3 DNA: TGTGCCAGCAAGGGACAGAACAATCAGCCCCAGCATTTT
CDR3 protein: CASKGQNNQPQHF

clone size: .
D gene: TRBD1
V gene: TRBV7-9
J gene: TRBJ1-5
CDR3 DNA: TGTGCCAGCAGCTCCGGGACAGGCTCTCAGCCCCAGCATTTT
CDR3 protein: CASSSGTGSQPQHF

clone size: .
D gene: .
V gene: TRBV7-9
J gene: TRBJ2-3
CDR3 DNA: TGTGCCAGCAGCTCACCCGGGCAAGATACGCAGTATTTT
CDR3 protein: CASSSPGQDTQYF

clone size: .
D gene: .
V gene: TRBV5-5
J gene: TRBJ2-7
CDR3 DNA: TGTGCCAGCAGCTTCCGGGACACACTACGGGAACAGCAGTACTTC
CDR3 protein: CASSFRDTLREQQYF

clone size: .
D gene: .
V gene: TRBV11-1
J gene: TRBJ2-1
CDR3 DNA: TGTGCCAGCAGTACCGAGCAGTTCTTC
CDR3 protein: CASSTEQFF

clone size: .
D gene: .
V gene: TRBV28
J gene: TRBJ1-4
CDR3 DNA: TGTGCCAGCAGTTTATCCGATTATGAAAAACTGTTTTTT
CDR3 protein: CASSLSDYEKLFF

clone size: .
D gene: .
V gene: TRBV9
J gene: TRBJ2-1
CDR3 DNA: TGTGCCAGCAGCGCTCCGGCCTCTGAGCAGTTCTTC
CDR3 protein: CASSAPASEQFF

clone size: few
D gene: TRBD1
V gene: TRBV19
J gene: TRBJ1-1
CDR3 DNA: TGTGCCAGTAGTAGGGACAGGGGATCGGTAGCTTTCTTT
CDR3 protein: CASSRDRGSVAFF

clone size: .
D gene: .
V gene: TRBV10-3
J gene: TRBJ2-5
CDR3 DNA: TGTGCCATCAGTGAGGGACAGCAAGGAGAGACCCAGTACTTC
CDR3 protein: CAISEGQQGETQYF

clone size: few
D gene: .
V gene: TRBV5-1
J gene: TRBJ2-7
CDR3 DNA: TGCGCCAGCAGCTTGGATGCAGGCACCTACGAGCAGTACTTC
CDR3 protein: CASSLDAGTYEQYF

clone size: .
D gene: .
V gene: TRBV2
J gene: TRBJ1-1
CDR3 DNA: TGTGCCAGCATGATACAAAGTGGGACTGAAGCTTTCTTT
CDR3 protein: CASMIQSGTEAFF

clone size: .
D gene: TRBD1
V gene: TRBV7-2
J gene: TRBJ2-1
CDR3 DNA: TGTGCCAGCAGTCGACAGGGGTCGGCAAATGAGCAGTTCTTC
CDR3 protein: CASSRQGSANEQFF

clone size: few
D gene: .
V gene: TRBV7-3
J gene: TRBJ2-3
CDR3 DNA: TGTGCCAGCAGCCCCCAAGCGGGTAATGCAGATACGCAGTATTTT
CDR3 protein: CASSPQAGNADTQYF

clone size: many
D gene: .
V gene: TRBV12-3/TRBV12-4
J gene: TRBJ2-2
CDR3 DNA: TGTGCCAGCAGTTTGTACAGGGAGGACGGGGAGCTGTTTTTT
CDR3 protein: CASSLYREDGELFF

clone size: few
D gene: .
V gene: TRBV6-2/TRBV6-3
J gene: TRBJ2-7
CDR3 DNA: TGTGCCAGCAATCCAGGGGAACCCTACGAGCAGTACTTC
CDR3 protein: CASNPGEPYEQYF

clone size: many
D gene: .
V gene: TRBV11-2
J gene: TRBJ2-3
CDR3 DNA: TGTGCCAGCAGCTTTTGGCCGGGAGCGGCAGTTGATACGCAGTATTTT
CDR3 protein: CASSFWPGAAVDTQYF

clone size: .
D gene: TRBD1
V gene: TRBV7-6
J gene: TRBJ1-1
CDR3 DNA: TGTGCCAGCAGCTTAGTAGGGACAGGGGACTCGAACACTGAAGCTTTCTTT
CDR3 protein: CASSLVGTGDSNTEAFF

clone size: .
D gene: .
V gene: TRBV4-1
J gene: TRBJ2-3
CDR3 DNA: TGCGCCAGCAGCCAAGAGGGCGTGGCGGGGACAGATACGCAGTATTTT
CDR3 protein: CASSQEGVAGTDTQYF

clone size: few
D gene: .
V gene: TRBV9
J gene: TRBJ1-1
CDR3 DNA: TGTGCCAGCAGCGTAGCAGGGAACACTGAAGCTTTCTTT
CDR3 protein: CASSVAGNTEAFF

clone size: few
D gene: .
V gene: TRBV7-8
J gene: TRBJ1-1
CDR3 DNA: TGTGCCAGCAGGCCATTAACTGTGAACACTGAAGCTTTCTTT
CDR3 protein: CASRPLTVNTEAFF

clone size: .
D gene: .
V gene: TRBV4-3
J gene: TRBJ1-2
CDR3 DNA: TGCGCCAGCAGCCCAGGGAGGACAGCCGGGAACTATGGCTACACCTTC
CDR3 protein: CASSPGRTAGNYGYTF

clone size: .
D gene: .
V gene: TRBV12-3/TRBV12-4
J gene: TRBJ1-1
CDR3 DNA: TGTGCCAGCAGCATTTTGGGGAACACTGAAGCTTTCTTT
CDR3 protein: CASSILGNTEAFF

clone size: .
D gene: TRBD2
V gene: TRBV6-5
J gene: TRBJ2-6
CDR3 DNA: TGTGCCAGCAGTTACCCGATGCGGGGGGGTGCTGGGGCCAACGTCCTGACTTTC
CDR3 protein: CASSYPMRGGAGANVLTF

clone size: many
D gene: TRBD2
V gene: TRBV5-1
J gene: TRBJ2-2
CDR3 DNA: TGCGCCAGCATGGCTAGCGGTAACACCGGGGAGCTGTTTTTT
CDR3 protein: CASMASGNTGELFF

clone size: few
D gene: TRBD1
V gene: TRBV20-1
J gene: TRBJ1-1
CDR3 DNA: TGCAGTGCTAGCCGTCTCGGACAGGGGGCAGGCGGCACTGAAGCTTTCTTT
CDR3 protein: CSASRLGQGAGGTEAFF

clone size: .
D gene: .
V gene: TRBV7-9
J gene: TRBJ1-1
CDR3 DNA: TGTGCCAGCAGCTCACAAGGTGGAGCTTTCTTT
CDR3 protein: CASSSQGGAFF

clone size: .
D gene: TRBD1
V gene: TRBV5-1
J gene: TRBJ1-5
CDR3 DNA: TGCGCCAGCAGCACATCAGGGGGTCAGCCCCAGCATTTT
CDR3 protein: CASSTSGGQPQHF